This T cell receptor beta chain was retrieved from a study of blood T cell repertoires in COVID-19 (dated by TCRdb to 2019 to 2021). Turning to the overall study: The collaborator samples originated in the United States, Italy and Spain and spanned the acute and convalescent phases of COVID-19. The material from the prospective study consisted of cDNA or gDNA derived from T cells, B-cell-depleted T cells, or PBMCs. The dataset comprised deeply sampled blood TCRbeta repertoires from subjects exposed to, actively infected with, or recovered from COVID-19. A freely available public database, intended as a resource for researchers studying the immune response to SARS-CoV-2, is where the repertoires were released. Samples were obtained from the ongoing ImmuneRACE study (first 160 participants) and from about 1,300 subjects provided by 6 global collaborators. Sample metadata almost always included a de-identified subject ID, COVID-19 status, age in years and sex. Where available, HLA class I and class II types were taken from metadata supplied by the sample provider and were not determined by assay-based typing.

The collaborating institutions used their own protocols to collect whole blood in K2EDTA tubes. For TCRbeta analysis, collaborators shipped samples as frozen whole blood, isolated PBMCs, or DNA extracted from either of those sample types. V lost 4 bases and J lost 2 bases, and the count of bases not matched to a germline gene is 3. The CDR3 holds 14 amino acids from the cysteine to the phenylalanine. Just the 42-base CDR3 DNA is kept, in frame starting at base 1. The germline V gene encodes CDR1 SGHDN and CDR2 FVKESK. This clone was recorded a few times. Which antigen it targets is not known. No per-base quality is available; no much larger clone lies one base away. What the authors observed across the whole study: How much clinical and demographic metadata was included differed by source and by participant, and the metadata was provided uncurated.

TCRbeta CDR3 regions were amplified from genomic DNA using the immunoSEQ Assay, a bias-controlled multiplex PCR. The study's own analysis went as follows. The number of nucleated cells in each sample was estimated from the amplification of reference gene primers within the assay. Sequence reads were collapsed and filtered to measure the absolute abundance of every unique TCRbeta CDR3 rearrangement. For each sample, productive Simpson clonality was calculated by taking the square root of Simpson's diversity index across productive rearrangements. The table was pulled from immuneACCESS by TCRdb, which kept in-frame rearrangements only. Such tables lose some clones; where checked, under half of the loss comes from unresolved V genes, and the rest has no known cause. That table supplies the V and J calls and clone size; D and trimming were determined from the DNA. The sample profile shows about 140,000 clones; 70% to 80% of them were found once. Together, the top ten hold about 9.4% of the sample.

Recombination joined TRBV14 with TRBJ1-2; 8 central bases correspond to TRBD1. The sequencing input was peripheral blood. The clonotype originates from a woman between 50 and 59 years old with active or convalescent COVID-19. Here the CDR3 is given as CASSPRQGNYGYTF. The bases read TGTGCCAGCAGCCCGAGACAGGGGAACTATGGCTACACCTTC. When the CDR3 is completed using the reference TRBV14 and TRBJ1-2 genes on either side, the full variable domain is EAGVTQFPSHSVIEKGQTVTLRCDPISGHDNLYWYRRVMGKEIKFLLHFVKESKQDESGMPNNRFLAERTGGTYSTLKVQPAELEDSGVYFCASSPRQGNYGYTFGSGTRLTVV.